A single sample is the source of the 24 T cell receptor beta chains below, sequenced in a study of spatial heterogeneity in lung cancer. TCRdb called the 5' RACE reads again in MiXCR, with one record for every CDR3 protein. The sample lists 39,000 or so distinct CDR3 sequences, 10% seen once, with about 15% in the top ten. Time point of the sample: blood at routine non-recurrence follow-up after resection. The sequencing here drew on PBMCs, taken at follow-up. These receptors were taken from a female donor with early-stage non-small cell lung cancer.

The rearrangement links TRBV7-9 to TRBJ2-3; TRBD1 matches at 8 bases. Germline lookup yields CDR1 SEHNR and CDR2 FQNEAQ (reference sequence). V lost 6 bases and J lost 2; bases outside the gene matches: 10. The CDR3 length is 16 residues. The CDR3: CASSPRPGGITDTQYF. The CDR3 bases are TGTGCCAGCAGTCCCAGGCCAGGGGGCATCACAGATACGCAGTATTTT.

The table lists this clonotype with many counts. This chain connects TRBV27 to TRBJ1-2; D is perhaps TRBD1 (6 bases). V was cut by 5 bases and J by 7 bases, with 14 bases left in between. This CDR3 region has 13 residues. CDR1 is MNHEY, CDR2 SMNVEV, per germline (reference sequence). The CDR3 reads CASSDDRFFGYTF. CDR3 bases: TGTGCCAGCAGTGACGACAGGTTTTTTGGCTACACCTTC.

The chain has TRBV15 and TRBJ1-1, with D perhaps matching TRBD1 (5 bases). Germline CDR1 LNHNV, CDR2 YYDKDF (reference sequence). This CDR3 comprises 15 residues. Trimming removed 0 bases from V and 11 bases from J, with 19 bases in between. In nucleotides, the CDR3 is TGTGCCACCAGCAGAGACGGAGGGCAGGGCGGATCGGCTTTCTTT. This encodes CATSRDGGQGGSAFF.

In its sample, this clonotype was seen many times. This chain joins TRBV29-1 and TRBJ2-7, with D perhaps TRBD1 or TRBD2 (5 bases each). Germline CDR1 is SQVTM and CDR2 is ANQGSEA. This CDR3 contains 14 residues. Trimming removed 2 bases from V and 5 bases from J, with 16 bases in between. The CDR3 spells CSVEYPGTRDEQYF. CDR3 bases: TGCAGCGTTGAATATCCAGGGACGAGGGACGAGCAGTACTTC.

At least ten counts were recorded for this clonotype. The chain recombines TRBV20-1 with TRBJ2-7, with 9 bases aligning to TRBD1. Trimming removed 1 base from V and 6 bases from J; junction bases left unmatched: 10. The germline V gene has CDR1 DFQATT and CDR2 SNEGSKA (reference sequence). This CDR3 contains 15 residues. CDR3 in DNA: TGCAGTGCTAGAGGCCTCGCGGGACAGGGCTTCGAGCAGTACTTC. Amino acid sequence: CSARGLAGQGFEQYF.

This clonotype occurred a few times. The chain combines TRBV14 with TRBJ2-7; D is uncertain. The length of the CDR3 is 14 residues. CDR1 SGHDN and CDR2 FVKESK come from the germline V gene. V was cut by 0 bases and J by 2 bases, with 8 bases left in between. In nucleotides, the CDR3 is TGTGCCAGCAGCCAAGACCTTAGGGCCTACGAGCAGTACTTC. Amino acid sequence: CASSQDLRAYEQYF.

This clonotype turned up a few times. The chain employs TRBV3-1 and TRBJ1-3; tentative D call: TRBD1 (5 bases). CDR1 is LGHDT, CDR2 YNNKEL, per germline (reference sequence). The CDR3 loop spans 14 amino acids. V was pared by 5 bases and J by 8 bases, with 16 bases between. The CDR3 sequence: CASSSWSREDTIYF. The CDR3, as DNA: TGTGCCAGCAGCTCCTGGAGCAGGGAGGACACCATATATTTT.

This clonotype was found a few times. This chain uses TRBV7-8 with TRBJ2-2; no clear D. The CDR3 is 12 residues long. V was pared by 6 bases and J by 3 bases, with 5 bases between. CDR1 is SGHVS, CDR2 FQNEAQ, per germline. This chain's CDR3 is CASRMDTGELFF. CDR3 DNA: TGTGCCAGCAGGATGGACACCGGGGAGCTGTTTTTT.

Judged by abundance, this clonotype is medium-sized (0.01 to 0.1%). The chain recombines TRBV21-1 with TRBJ2-7; TRBD1 was called by the table and not checked on the DNA. TRBV21-1 is marked as a pseudogene. The CDR3 has 8 amino acids. In DNA, the CDR3 is TGTGCCAGCAAAATGGACAGATTC. The encoded protein is CASKMDRF.

This clonotype was recorded a few times. The chain links TRBV30 to TRBJ2-5; 9 bases match TRBD1. The V segment lost 8 bases and the J segment 7 bases; nucleotides outside the gene matches: 8. From germline, CDR1 is GTSNPN and CDR2 SVGIG (reference sequence). This CDR3 is built from 12 residues. Written as DNA, the CDR3 is TGTGCCCGCGGGACAGGGACGGGGACCCAGTACTTC. This codes for CARGTGTGTQYF.

This clonotype occurred a few times. V and J are TRBV4-1 and TRBJ2-3, with TRBD2 identical over 11 bases. The length of the CDR3 is 15 residues. The J segment lost 6 bases and the V segment lost 2 bases, leaving 4 bases of the junction unmatched. CDR1 and CDR2 (germline): MGHRA, YSYEKL. The CDR3: CASSQSGLAVDTQYF. DNA for the CDR3: TGCGCCAGCAGCCAATCGGGACTAGCGGTTGATACGCAGTATTTT.

On this clonotype itself: A junction end diverges from the germline sequence, so it may reflect a read error. The chain carries TRBV7-2 and TRBJ2-3, with D unclear. The CDR3 has 12 residues. Germline V CDR1 and CDR2: SGHTA, FQGNSA. The CDR3 loop is CVSTRPLDTQYF. Here the CDR3 DNA reads TGTGTCAGCACCCGTCCGTTAGATACGCAGTATTTT.

This clonotype came up many times. The V call is TRBV7-8, the J call TRBJ1-4, with D maybe TRBD1 (5 bases). Germline CDR1 is SGHVS and CDR2 is FQNEAQ. The length of the CDR3 is 13 residues. Trimming left V 2 bases short and J 7 bases short, with 8 bases between. The CDR3 loop is CASSLRGSEKLFF. The DNA of the CDR3 is TGTGCCAGCAGCTTACGGGGGTCTGAAAAACTGTTTTTT.

By share of the sample, this clonotype is medium-sized. The CDR3 sequence: CASSANILGDEQYF. The CDR3, as DNA: TGTGCCAGCAGCGCCAACATATTGGGGGACGAGCAGTACTTC. V and J are TRBV5-5 and TRBJ2-7; D is possibly TRBD1 or TRBD2 (5 bases each). CDR1 is SGHKS, CDR2 YYEKEE, per germline (reference sequence). The CDR3 has 14 amino acids. With 4 bases removed from V and 5 bases from J, the gap between germline ends came to 16 bases.

This clonotype was seen only a few times. This sequence joins TRBV11-2 and TRBJ2-3, with 7 bases lining up with TRBD2. The CDR3 has 17 amino acids. V trimming: 1 base; J trimming: 1 base; junction bases outside the gene matches: 8. Looked up from germline, CDR1 is SGHAT and CDR2 is FQNNGV. CDR3 coding DNA: TGTGCCAGCAGCTTAGGGGGCGGGCTAGCGGGCACAGATACGCAGTATTTT. Amino acid sequence: CASSLGGGLAGTDTQYF.

The chain has TRBV20-1 and TRBJ1-1; 8 nucleotides align to TRBD1. Germline CDR1 reads DFQATT; CDR2 reads SNEGSKA (reference sequence). The CDR3 covers 14 residues. Losses at the gene ends were 6 bases for V and 6 bases for J; bases not matched to a gene: 12. CDR3 DNA: TGCAGTGCCGCTCCGACAGGGGTCAATCCTGAAGCTTTCTTT. Its protein product is CSAAPTGVNPEAFF.

The V and J genes are TRBV7-9 and TRBJ2-1; D unclear. Germline lookup yields CDR1 SEHNR and CDR2 FQNEAQ (reference sequence). The germline V and J ends were trimmed by 1 base and 2 bases, with 12 bases remaining between them. The CDR3 spans 16 residues. The CDR3 is CASSLELERAYNEQFF. The CDR3, as DNA: TGTGCCAGCAGCTTAGAGTTGGAGCGAGCCTACAATGAGCAGTTCTTC.

The chain uses TRBV6-6 and TRBJ2-3; TRBD2 matches at 7 bases. This CDR3 has 15 residues. Trimming removed 4 bases from V and 0 bases from J; junction bases left unmatched: 4. CDR1 MNHNY and CDR2 SVGAGI come from the germline V gene (reference sequence). CDR3 bases: TGTGCCAGCAGTTTCACTAGCGCAAGCACAGATACGCAGTATTTT. Encoded protein: CASSFTSASTDTQYF.

This clonotype was seen at least ten times. The chain has TRBV7-8 and TRBJ1-6; TRBD1 agrees at 10 bases. From germline, CDR1 is SGHVS and CDR2 FQNEAQ. The CDR3 spans 16 residues. J lost 9 bases, V lost 2 bases, and 7 bases had no gene match. CDR3 coding DNA: TGTGCCAGCAGCTTATGGGGGACAGGGGTAGGTTCACCCCTCCACTTT. This translates into CASSLWGTGVGSPLHF.

The chain uses TRBV29-1 and TRBJ2-1; 9 bases fit TRBD2. V gave up 6 bases and J gave up 5 bases; unmatched junction bases: 11. CDR3 length equals 15 residues. Germline assignment: CDR1 SQVTM and CDR2 ANQGSEA. In DNA form, the CDR3 reads TGCAGCGTGGGGATAGGACTAGCGTCAGACAATGAGCAGTTCTTC. Translation: CSVGIGLASDNEQFF.

Ten or more counts support this clonotype. The gene calls are TRBV7-3 and TRBJ2-1, with 12 positions matching TRBD2. CDR3 length: 14 residues. V shed 5 bases and J 15 bases; nucleotides not matched to a gene: 11. Looked up from germline, CDR1 is SGHTA and CDR2 is FQGTGA. CDR3 protein: CASSLASGGAPLFF. The CDR3 DNA reads TGTGCCAGCAGCCTCGCTAGCGGGGGGGCCCCCTTGTTCTTC.

This clonotype was seen many times. CDR3: CASSFKSEAFF. For the CDR3, the DNA is TGTGCCAGCAGCTTTAAGTCTGAAGCTTTCTTT. This chain connects TRBV5-4 to TRBJ1-1; no clear D gene. V dropped 2 bases and J dropped 6 bases, with 5 bases sitting between them. The CDR3 has 11 residues. Germline lookup yields CDR1 SGHNT and CDR2 YYREEE (reference sequence).

The chain joins TRBV7-6 to TRBJ2-7; 14 bases align to TRBD2. The V gene's germline CDR1 is SGHVS and CDR2 FNYEAQ. The CDR3 extends over 14 amino acids. The V and J ends lost 4 bases and 7 bases, in that order; junction bases with no gene match: 3. CDR3 residues: CASSSGLAGGEQYF. CDR3 DNA: TGTGCCAGCAGCTCCGGACTAGCGGGGGGAGAGCAGTACTTC.

This clonotype was seen more than once but under ten times. This chain connects TRBV2 to TRBJ2-3; D may correspond to TRBD1 or TRBD2 (6 bases each). V was pared by 6 bases and J by 2 bases, with 15 bases between. From germline, CDR1 is SNHLY and CDR2 FYNNEI. This CDR3 spans 15 amino acids. CDR3 nucleotides: TGTGCCAGCAGGAGGGGGGCGAGGAACACAGATACGCAGTATTTT. This codes for CASRRGARNTDTQYF.